These 19 T cell receptor beta chains share one sample of origin, sequenced in a study of T cells in Graves' hyperthyroidism and ophthalmopathy. Amplification of TCR beta CDR3 regions used RNA as the template. Researchers ran a first-round RT-PCR on the TCR CDR3 using the HTBI primer set. TCRdb passed the multiplex PCR reads through MiXCR, listing each CDR3 protein once. The data contain approximately 200,000 distinct CDR3 sequences, about a sixth of them seen just once; the ten biggest clones take up about two fifths. The sample consisted of blood. All receptors come from a man aged 40-55 years with Graves' hyperthyroidism.

The chain uses TRBV20-1 and TRBJ1-4, with 9 nucleotides matching TRBD1. The J segment lost 5 bases and the V segment lost 0 bases, leaving 4 bases of the junction unmatched. There are 15 residues in the CDR3. The germline CDR1 and CDR2 sequences are DFQATT and SNEGSKA (reference sequence). The CDR3 sequence is CSARDIGQGNEKLFF. The CDR3 nucleotides read TGCAGTGCTAGAGATATAGGACAGGGGAATGAAAAACTGTTTTTT.

This clonotype has a count of ten or more. V is TRBV6-2 or TRBV6-3 and J is TRBJ2-7; D is possibly TRBD2 (6 bases). Deletions cut 6 bases from V and 1 base from J, with 19 bases between. CDR1 MNHEY and CDR2 SVGEGT come from the germline V gene. CDR3 size: 16 residues. The CDR3 bases are TGTGCCAGCAGCGACCCCGGGCGGGGACTTTCCTACGAGCAGTACTTC. Protein product: CASSDPGRGLSYEQYF.

The V and J genes are TRBV20-1 and TRBJ1-2; D is ambiguous. V lost 5 bases and J 11 bases, leaving 21 bases between the germline ends. The germline gives CDR1 DFQATT, CDR2 SNEGSKA (reference sequence). This CDR3 contains 13 residues. The CDR3 is CSASSGTAIGYTF. In DNA form, the CDR3 reads TGCAGTGCTTCCAGCGGAACAGCTATTGGGTACACCTTC.

The chain links TRBV11-2 to TRBJ1-6; 7 bases agree with TRBD1. This CDR3 comprises 17 residues. Germline CDR1 SGHAT, CDR2 FQNNGV. Unmatched junction bases numbered 6, after V lost 2 bases and J lost 2 bases. CDR3 amino acids: CASSLIDREAYNSPLHF. The CDR3 coding sequence is TGTGCCAGCAGCTTAATCGACAGGGAAGCCTATAATTCACCCCTCCACTTT. Using reference TRBV11-2 and TRBJ1-6 for the parts outside the CDR3, the full variable domain is EAGVAQSPRYKIIEKRQSVAFWCNPISGHATLYWYQQILGQGPKLLIQFQNNGVVDDSQLPKDRFSAERLKGVDSTLKIQPAKLEDSAVYLCASSLIDREAYNSPLHFGNGTRLTVT.

This clonotype was counted ten times or more. This chain joins TRBV11-3 and TRBJ2-1, with D uncertain. Germline V gene lookup returns CDR1 SGHNT and CDR2 YENEEA. Trimming cost V 2 bases and J 6 bases, with 8 bases left between them. This CDR3 is 13 amino acids long. As DNA, the CDR3 is TGTGCCAGCAGCTTACGTTACAGCAATGAGCAGTTCTTC. It specifies CASSLRYSNEQFF.

Ten or more counts support this clonotype. J is TRBJ1-5 and V is TRBV11-2; D remains ambiguous. The germline V gene has CDR1 SGHAT and CDR2 FQNNGV. This CDR3 is built from 13 residues. The ends were cut back, 1 base at V and 3 bases at J, with 4 bases in the middle. The CDR3 coding sequence is TGTGCCAGCAGCTTAGGGCCCAATCAGCCCCAGCATTTT. Translation gives CASSLGPNQPQHF.

In this sample, this clonotype turned up many times. V usage is TRBV30 and J usage is TRBJ1-5; D might be TRBD1 (5 bases). The CDR3 has 13 residues. The V and J ends lost 0 bases and 3 bases respectively, with 6 bases between them. Germline values: CDR1 GTSNPN, CDR2 SVGIG (reference sequence). The CDR3 region has the DNA TGTGCCTGGAGTGTACAGGACAATCAGCCCCAGCATTTT. It encodes CAWSVQDNQPQHF.

This clonotype was detected many times. The chain is built from TRBV20-1 and TRBJ1-5; possible D gene TRBD1, 5 bases. Germline assignment: CDR1 DFQATT and CDR2 SNEGSKA (reference sequence). Trimming took off 3 bases at V and 6 bases at J, with 15 bases between the two ends. This CDR3 is 14 amino acids long. In DNA, the CDR3 is TGCAGTGCTAGGCCCGGGGGGGAGGGTCAGCCCCAGCATTTT. Translation gives CSARPGGEGQPQHF.

The V and J genes are TRBV5-1 and TRBJ2-3; 7 nucleotides align to TRBD1. With 5 bases clipped from V and 0 bases from J, the junction kept 6 bases outside the gene matches. The CDR3 is made up of 15 amino acids. Per the germline V gene, CDR1 is SGHRS and CDR2 is YFSETQ. CDR3 nucleotide sequence: TGCGCCAGCAGAAGACCGGGACAGAGCACAGATACGCAGTATTTT. It encodes CASRRPGQSTDTQYF.

The J gene is TRBJ1-1, the V gene TRBV7-8; D is unresolved. Trimming removed 1 base from V and 6 bases from J, with 9 bases in between. The germline V gene has CDR1 SGHVS and CDR2 FQNEAQ. The CDR3 contains 13 residues. The CDR3 here is CASSLDGYAEAFF. In nucleotides, the CDR3 is TGTGCCAGCAGCTTAGACGGGTACGCTGAAGCTTTCTTT.

This clonotype was recorded many times. This chain connects TRBV20-1 to TRBJ2-3; a weak D match, TRBD2 (7 bases). CDR3 length: 14 amino acids. In germline, CDR1 is DFQATT, CDR2 SNEGSKA (reference sequence). The germline V and J ends were trimmed by 6 bases and 2 bases, with 15 bases remaining between them. CDR3 amino acids: CSANAGAPTDTQYF. CDR3 nucleotides: TGCAGTGCGAACGCGGGGGCCCCCACAGATACGCAGTATTTT.

This clonotype was observed at least ten times. This rearrangement joins TRBV9 to TRBJ2-7; no clear D. There are 15 residues in the CDR3. Germline V gene data show CDR1 as SGDLS and CDR2 as YYNGEE. Trimming pared 0 bases from V and 2 bases from J, leaving 12 bases between. This CDR3 is CASSVDWTETYEQYF. For the CDR3, the DNA is TGTGCCAGCAGCGTAGATTGGACGGAAACCTACGAGCAGTACTTC.

This clonotype came up many times. This chain joins TRBV11-2 and TRBJ2-1; 10 bases align to TRBD2. The J segment lost 6 bases and the V segment lost 5 bases, leaving 7 bases of the junction unmatched. Looked up from germline, CDR1 is SGHAT and CDR2 is FQNNGV. This CDR3 region has 15 residues. The CDR3 DNA is TGTGCCAGCAGCCCCAGTAGACTAGCGGGCAATGAGCAGTTCTTC. This sequence encodes CASSPSRLAGNEQFF.

As concerns this clonotype: Being one base from a much bigger clone, this may be a read error. The chain links TRBV11-1 to TRBJ2-7; 8 nucleotides line up with TRBD2. The CDR3 consists of 17 residues. After removal of 3 bases from V and 2 bases from J, the junction contained 12 bases not matched to a gene. The germline V gene encodes CDR1 SGHAT and CDR2 FQDESV (reference sequence). As DNA, the CDR3 is TGTGCCAGCAGCTTCTTAGCGGGGATGGCTCCTGCCTACGAGCAGTACTTC. Protein product: CASSFLAGMAPAYEQYF.

The V call is TRBV20-1, the J call TRBJ1-2; 7 bases are a match to TRBD1. Germline values: CDR1 DFQATT, CDR2 SNEGSKA (reference sequence). Trimming cost V 5 bases and J 4 bases; bases outside gene matches: 1. This CDR3 is built from 11 residues. As DNA, the CDR3 is TGCAGTGCTGACAGGGTCTATGGCTACACCTTC. Protein product: CSADRVYGYTF.

This clonotype occurred many times. V and J are TRBV30 and TRBJ2-5; no clear D. The CDR3 runs 12 residues. Germline CDR1 GTSNPN, CDR2 SVGIG (reference sequence). Trimming stripped 1 base from V and 9 bases from J, with 12 bases between. The CDR3 protein is CAWSEVLSPQYF. The CDR3 DNA follows: TGTGCCTGGAGTGAGGTACTTTCCCCCCAGTACTTC.

There are many counts of this clonotype. The chain couples TRBV5-5 to TRBJ2-3; D is undetermined. V dropped 7 bases and J dropped 6 bases, with 15 bases sitting between them. Germline V gives CDR1 SGHKS, CDR2 YYEKEE (reference sequence). CDR3 size: 13 residues. The CDR3 nucleotides are TGTGCCAGCTTACGCCCTGCAACGGATACGCAGTATTTT. This gives the protein CASLRPATDTQYF.

This clonotype was picked up one time. The chain couples TRBV20-1 to TRBJ2-1; 11 bases map to TRBD2. This CDR3 comprises 14 residues. The V segment lost 3 bases and the J segment 6 bases; nucleotides outside the gene matches: 4. The germline gives CDR1 DFQATT, CDR2 SNEGSKA (reference sequence). CDR3 DNA sequence: TGCAGTGCTAGCACTAGCGGGGGTGGCAATGAGCAGTTCTTC. Translating it yields CSASTSGGGNEQFF.

The table lists this clonotype with many counts. As DNA, the CDR3 is TGTGCCAGCAGTGAGCGACCCCGCAATCAGCCCCAGCATTTT. Its translation: CASSERPRNQPQHF. V and J are TRBV2 and TRBJ1-5, with unresolved D. The CDR3 is 14 amino acids. Trimming removed 3 bases at V and 2 bases at J, with 8 bases between. CDR1 and CDR2 (germline): SNHLY, FYNNEI.